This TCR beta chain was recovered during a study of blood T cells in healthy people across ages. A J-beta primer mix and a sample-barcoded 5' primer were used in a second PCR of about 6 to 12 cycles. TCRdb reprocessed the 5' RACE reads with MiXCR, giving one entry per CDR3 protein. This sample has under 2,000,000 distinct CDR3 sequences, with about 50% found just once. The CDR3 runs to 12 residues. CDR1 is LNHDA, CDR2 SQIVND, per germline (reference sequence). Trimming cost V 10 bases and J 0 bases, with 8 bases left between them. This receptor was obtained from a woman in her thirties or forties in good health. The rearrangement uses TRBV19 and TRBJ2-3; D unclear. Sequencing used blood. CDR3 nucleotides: TGTGCCACTCGTGGGAGCACAGATACGCAGTATTTT. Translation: CATRGSTDTQYF.